This is a list of T cell receptor beta chains from one sample in a study of CXCR3-negative and CXCR3-positive naive CD8 T cells. TCRdb re-called the 5' RACE reads, yielding one record per CDR3 amino acid sequence without DNA. The table gives about 48,000 distinct CDR3 sequences; the top ten clones make up about 15% of it. The sequencing input was memory CD8+ T cells from blood. Source of these receptors: a human donor in good health. Some clones in this sample may be carry-over from other donors' samples. Each CDR3 is given with its conserved first and last residue. Not all rows give a size; the values are once, few, many and, for expanded clones, a class.

j_call clone_size v_call cdr3_aa
TRBJ2-7 . TRBV28 CASRPHRFGYEQYF
TRBJ2-3 . TRBV28 CASSLRTLTDTQYF
TRBJ2-6 . TRBV5-1 CASSPVTQRGNVLTF
TRBJ1-6 . TRBV20-1 CSARDSQENSPLHF
TRBJ2-3 . TRBV20-1 CSALRTGESDTQYF
TRBJ2-3 . TRBV29-1 CSVEDRQATDTQYF
TRBJ2-1 . TRBV29-1 CSVDFQQTSGRGPYNEQFF
TRBJ2-7 . TRBV14 CASSLPGLTYEQYF
TRBJ2-2 . TRBV5-5 CASSLGTSGSSGELFF
TRBJ2-7 . TRBV6-4 CASSDPRDRAYEQYF
TRBJ2-1 large TRBV6-4 CASSATSGGNNEQFF
TRBJ2-5 . TRBV6-5 CASSYLGIKETQYF
TRBJ2-1 . TRBV19 CASNRDRTLYNEQFF
TRBJ2-7 . TRBV4-1 CASSRGGTGFYEQYF
TRBJ2-2 . TRBV28 CASSRKRENTGELFF
TRBJ2-5 . TRBV7-6 CASSSAPGTGGFLETQYF
TRBJ2-5 . TRBV11-2 CASSFFGMRERETQYF
TRBJ2-1 . TRBV27 CASSFGNEQFF
TRBJ2-1 medium-sized TRBV4-3 CASSIGLAYNEQFF
TRBJ2-1 medium-sized TRBV20-1 CSARDLMGTSYNEQFF
TRBJ2-1 . TRBV7-2 CASSIRGPDEQFF
TRBJ2-1 . TRBV12-3/TRBV12-4 CASSFLSKTGGLGEQFF
TRBJ2-1 . TRBV6-2/TRBV6-3 CASSYQGGANNEQFF
TRBJ1-5 . TRBV6-5 CASRAGVSNQPQHF
TRBJ2-7 medium-sized TRBV4-3 CASSQDLERQEQYF
TRBJ2-7 . TRBV28 CASNRGGGRYEQYF
TRBJ2-1 . TRBV28 CASSSYNEQFF
TRBJ2-3 . TRBV11-2 CASSLAVLREGRDTQYF
TRBJ2-1 . TRBV14 CASRKTPANEQFF
TRBJ2-7 . TRBV29-1 CSVRPGQGLSYEQYF
TRBJ1-4 . TRBV20-1 CSATRPGLNEKLFF
TRBJ2-7 . TRBV29-1 CSVQILEGRNEQYF
TRBJ2-1 . TRBV5-1 CASSVEREYPNEQFF
TRBJ2-2 . TRBV11-2 CASTRQSGELFF
TRBJ2-3 . TRBV29-1 CSVRSQFDTQYF
TRBJ1-2 . TRBV4-3 CASSQVRDSEGYTF
TRBJ1-1 . TRBV29-1 CSVEGTGEEAFF
TRBJ1-1 . TRBV6-5 CASSPGGMPTTEAFF
TRBJ1-1 . TRBV29-1 CSYRGSVNTEAFF